The rows below give T cell receptor beta chains drawn from one sample of a study of T cells after yellow fever vaccination. Each CDR3 protein is one row after TCRdb ran MiXCR on the 5' RACE reads. The sample holds 300,000 to 350,000 distinct CDR3 sequences, approximately 4% seen once. The sample here was PBMCs, taken 15 days after the yellow fever booster vaccination. These receptor sequences come from a man aged 18 to 29 who received the YFV17D yellow fever vaccine. Both conserved end residues are part of each CDR3. D genes are given only for firm matches. Clone size is not always given. Where it is, it says once, few, many or a class for expanded clones.

abundance	v_gene	d_gene	len	j_gene	CDR3aa	CDR3nt
many	TRBV5-1	-	14	TRBJ2-1	CASSWRQANNEQFF	TGCGCCAGCAGCTGGAGGCAAGCGAACAATGAGCAGTTCTTC
-	TRBV4-1	-	14	TRBJ2-1	CASSRSGEANEQFF	TGCGCCAGCAGCAGGTCCGGGGAGGCTAATGAGCAGTTCTTC
-	TRBV7-8	-	12	TRBJ1-5	CASSGNEQPQHF	TGTGCCAGCAGTGGGAATGAGCAGCCCCAGCATTTT
many	TRBV5-1	TRBD1	15	TRBJ1-2	CASSEGQGGYYGYTF	TGCGCCAGCAGCGAGGGACAGGGCGGTTACTATGGCTACACCTTC
-	TRBV11-3	-	16	TRBJ1-3	CASSYSGTNSGNTIYF	TGTGCCAGCAGCTATTCCGGGACAAACTCTGGAAACACCATATATTTT
many	TRBV27	-	15	TRBJ1-1	CASSNVGTGLTEAFF	TGTGCCAGCAGCAACGTGGGAACAGGGTTGACTGAAGCTTTCTTT
many	TRBV4-3	-	17	TRBJ1-5	CASSHARIRGRNQPQHF	TGCGCCAGCAGCCACGCCCGGATTCGTGGACGCAATCAGCCCCAGCATTTT
-	TRBV20-1	-	13	TRBJ1-1	CSARLMDSTEAFF	TGCAGTGCTAGACTAATGGACAGCACTGAAGCTTTCTTT
many	TRBV6-6	TRBD1	16	TRBJ1-5	CASSYSGGQGGQPQHF	TGTGCCAGCAGTTACTCAGGAGGACAGGGAGGTCAGCCCCAGCATTTT
-	TRBV7-2	TRBD2	15	TRBJ2-2	CASRSGGLDTGELFF	TGTGCCAGCAGATCGGGGGGGCTCGACACCGGGGAGCTGTTTTTT
few	TRBV27	TRBD1	15	TRBJ1-6	CASSWDRGRNSPLHF	TGTGCCAGCAGTTGGGACAGGGGGCGTAATTCACCCCTCCACTTT
-	TRBV5-1	TRBD2	17	TRBJ2-3	CASSLVAGDPNTDTQYF	TGCGCCAGCAGCTTGGTAGCGGGGGATCCTAACACAGATACGCAGTATTTT
many	TRBV2	TRBD2	12	TRBJ2-7	CASRALAGEQYF	TGTGCCAGCAGGGCCCTAGCGGGCGAGCAGTACTTC
many	TRBV10-3	-	14	TRBJ2-2	CAIGGTERPGELFF	TGTGCCATCGGGGGGACAGAAAGGCCCGGGGAGCTGTTTTTT
-	TRBV7-3	-	14	TRBJ2-7	CASSLTPASYEQYF	TGTGCCAGCAGCTTAACTCCGGCCTCCTACGAGCAGTACTTC
few	TRBV20-1	-	12	TRBJ1-2	CAEGTANYGYTF	TGCGCCGAGGGCACAGCTAACTATGGCTACACCTTC
many	TRBV3-1	-	13	TRBJ1-1	CASSQDGAAEAFF	TGTGCCAGCAGCCAAGACGGGGCGGCTGAGGCTTTCTTT
many	TRBV28	TRBD1	16	TRBJ2-3	CASSWGQGRSTDTQYF	TGTGCCAGCAGTTGGGGACAGGGACGTAGCACAGATACGCAGTATTTT
few	TRBV6-6	-	14	TRBJ2-1	CASSSRAGISEQFF	TGTGCCAGCAGTTCCCGGGCTGGCATCTCGGAGCAGTTCTTC
few	TRBV7-9	-	15	TRBJ1-6	CASSFQSSYNSPLHF	TGTGCCAGCAGCTTCCAAAGCTCCTATAATTCACCCCTCCACTTT
many	TRBV12-3/TRBV12-4	TRBD1	12	TRBJ1-1	CASSLGDREAFF	TGTGCCAGCAGTTTAGGGGACAGGGAAGCTTTCTTT
once	TRBV29-1	TRBD1	14	TRBJ2-7	CSARGFTGGNEQYF	TGCAGCGCCCGGGGGTTCACAGGGGGGAACGAGCAGTACTTC
-	TRBV29-1	-	10	TRBJ1-2	CSVGDRVWTF	TGCAGCGTTGGAGACCGGGTATGGACCTTC
-	TRBV14	-	12	TRBJ1-1	CASSPGWAEAFF	TGTGCCAGCAGCCCAGGTTGGGCTGAAGCTTTCTTT